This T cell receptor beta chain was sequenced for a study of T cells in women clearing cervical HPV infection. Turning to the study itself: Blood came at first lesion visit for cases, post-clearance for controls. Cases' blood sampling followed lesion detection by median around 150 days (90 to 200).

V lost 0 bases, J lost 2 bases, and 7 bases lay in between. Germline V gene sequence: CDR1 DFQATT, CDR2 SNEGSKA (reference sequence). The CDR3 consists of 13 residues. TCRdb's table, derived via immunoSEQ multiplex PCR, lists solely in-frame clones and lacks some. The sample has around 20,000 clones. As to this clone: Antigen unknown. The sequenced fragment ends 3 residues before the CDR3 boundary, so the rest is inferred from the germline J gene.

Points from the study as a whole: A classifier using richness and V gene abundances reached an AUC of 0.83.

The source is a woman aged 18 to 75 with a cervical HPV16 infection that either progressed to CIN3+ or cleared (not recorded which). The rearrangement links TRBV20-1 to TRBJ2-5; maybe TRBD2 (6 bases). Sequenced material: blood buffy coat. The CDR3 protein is CSAREDYQETQYF. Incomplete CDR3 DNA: TGCAGTGCTAGAGAGGACTATCAAGAGACC.